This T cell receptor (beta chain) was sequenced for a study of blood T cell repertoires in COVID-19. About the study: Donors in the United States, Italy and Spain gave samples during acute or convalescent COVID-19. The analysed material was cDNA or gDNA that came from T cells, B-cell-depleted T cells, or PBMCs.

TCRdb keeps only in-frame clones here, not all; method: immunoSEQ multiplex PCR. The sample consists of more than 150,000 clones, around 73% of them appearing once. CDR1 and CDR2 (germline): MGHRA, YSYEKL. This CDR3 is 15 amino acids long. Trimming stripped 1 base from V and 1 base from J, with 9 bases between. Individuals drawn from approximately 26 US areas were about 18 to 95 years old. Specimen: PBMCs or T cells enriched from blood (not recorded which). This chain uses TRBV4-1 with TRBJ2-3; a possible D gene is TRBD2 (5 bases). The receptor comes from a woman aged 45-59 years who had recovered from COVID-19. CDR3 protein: CASSQVATRTDTQYF. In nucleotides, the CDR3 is TGCGCCAGCAGCCAAGTAGCGACCCGCACAGATACGCAGTATTTT.